The next 28 T cell receptor beta chains were all read from a single sample in a study of blood T cell repertoires in COVID-19. Using immunoSEQ multiplex PCR, the repertoire was profiled, and TCRdb retains in-frame clones only, with some absent. The sample yields some 140,000 clones, 81% seen once. Sequenced input: peripheral blood. The source is a woman aged 60 to 75 with active or convalescent COVID-19.

The CDR3: CASSVATPMKSNYGYTF. The CDR3 DNA reads TGTGCCAGCAGCGTAGCTACCCCTATGAAGTCTAACTATGGCTACACCTTC. The genes are TRBV9 and TRBJ1-2; no reliable D call. The CDR3 is 17 residues long. Germline V CDR1 and CDR2: SGDLS, YYNGEE. Trimming left V 0 bases short and J 0 bases short, with 15 bases between.

This rearrangement joins TRBV6-1 to TRBJ1-1, with D uncertain. CDR3 length equals 12 residues. V lost 2 bases to trimming and J lost 12 bases, with 13 bases between them. The germline V gene encodes CDR1 MNHNS and CDR2 SASEGT. The CDR3 bases are TGTGCCAGCAGTGAACGGGGTTTGGTGTCTTTCTTT. Translating it yields CASSERGLVSFF.

The chain joins TRBV11-2 to TRBJ2-5, with 9 bases that match TRBD1. The CDR3 loop spans 15 amino acids. J was trimmed by 2 bases and V by 5 bases; bases with no gene match: 6. Germline assignment: CDR1 SGHAT and CDR2 FQNNGV. CDR3 protein: CASSTNRGLQETQYF. The CDR3 DNA reads as TGTGCCAGCAGCACTAACAGGGGGCTGCAAGAGACCCAGTACTTC.

The chain couples TRBV5-6 to TRBJ1-5, with D possibly matching TRBD1 (6 bases). Germline-derived CDR1 and CDR2 are SGHDT and YYEEEE. This CDR3 contains 15 residues. The V gene lost 4 bases and the J gene lost 7 bases, with 18 bases spanning the gap. The CDR3 here is CASSLNRDIYQPQHF. CDR3 DNA sequence: TGTGCCAGCAGCCTGAACAGGGATATATACCAGCCCCAGCATTTT.

The rearrangement joins TRBV12-5 to TRBJ2-5; no definite D call. Germline CDR1 reads LGHNT; CDR2 reads FRNRAP. Trimming shortened V by 1 base and J by 5 bases, and 14 bases separated the two germline ends. The CDR3 extends over 15 amino acids. CDR3 coding DNA: TGTGCTAGTGGTTTGGGTGCACCAGGTGGGGAGACCCAGTACTTC. It is translated as CASGLGAPGGETQYF.

CDR3 sequence reads: CSGTQGIGSGNTIYF. DNA of the CDR3: TGCAGCGGGACACAGGGGATAGGCTCTGGAAACACCATATATTTT. The rearrangement joins TRBV29-1 to TRBJ1-3; 7 nucleotides line up with TRBD1. With V trimmed by 7 bases and J by 0 bases, 9 bases remained unmatched. The CDR3 spans 15 residues. Germline CDR1 is SQVTM and CDR2 is ANQGSEA.

The count of this clone is one. The chain links TRBV28 to TRBJ1-3, with a weak D call TRBD1 (6 bases). This CDR3 is built from 15 residues. Germline values: CDR1 MDHEN, CDR2 SYDVKM. V was clipped by 8 bases and J by 6 bases, with 20 bases between them. This CDR3 is CASQNGQIRENTIYF. As DNA, the CDR3 is TGTGCCAGCCAGAATGGACAGATTCGGGAAAACACCATATATTTT.

The chain has TRBV6-1 and TRBJ1-5, with 7 bases lining up with TRBD1. The CDR3 has 15 amino acids. Germline trimming cut 0 bases from V and 1 base from J; bases unmatched to any gene: 0. CDR1 MNHNS and CDR2 SASEGT come from the germline V gene. As DNA, the CDR3 is TGTGCCAGCAGTGAAGCAGGGGGCAGCAATCAGCCCCAGCATTTT. This sequence encodes CASSEAGGSNQPQHF.

Here the CDR3 reads CASSLRQLGQETQYF. The CDR3 DNA is TGTGCCAGCAGTTTGAGGCAGCTAGGACAAGAGACCCAGTACTTC. The rearrangement links TRBV28 to TRBJ2-5, with no clear D. Germline V gives CDR1 MDHEN, CDR2 SYDVKM. The CDR3 runs 15 residues. V dropped 3 bases and J dropped 2 bases, with 13 bases sitting between them.

V gene TRBV6-2 or TRBV6-3 combines with J gene TRBJ2-1, with D perhaps matching TRBD2 (5 bases). This CDR3 has 15 amino acids. Germline V gene lookup returns CDR1 MNHEY and CDR2 SVGEGT. Trimming removed 5 bases from V and 3 bases from J, with 14 bases in between. DNA for the CDR3: TGTGCCAGCAGTCCCCTGAGCGAGGGCTACAATGAGCAGTTCTTC. Translated, it gives CASSPLSEGYNEQFF.

The chain couples TRBV28 to TRBJ1-1; 8 bases are shared with TRBD1. CDR3 length: 18 residues. The germline CDR1 and CDR2 sequences are MDHEN and SYDVKM. J was trimmed by 9 bases and V by 2 bases; bases with no gene match: 20. CDR3 residues: CASSLPIDLPSTGGKAFF. The DNA for the CDR3 is TGTGCCAGCAGTTTACCAATTGATCTACCTAGTACAGGGGGTAAAGCTTTCTTT.

The V gene is TRBV19, the J gene TRBJ1-5; D gene uncertain. There are 14 residues in the CDR3. V was trimmed by 5 bases and J by 0 bases, leaving 8 bases between them. Germline-derived CDR1 and CDR2 are LNHDA and SQIVND (reference sequence). CDR3 amino acids: CASSAGNSNQPQHF. In DNA, the CDR3 is TGTGCCAGTAGTGCCGGTAATAGCAATCAGCCCCAGCATTTT.

The V call is TRBV19, the J call TRBJ1-1; 8 positions match TRBD1. Germline V gene lookup returns CDR1 LNHDA and CDR2 SQIVND (reference sequence). The V segment lost 5 bases and the J segment 6 bases; nucleotides outside the gene matches: 8. The CDR3 totals 14 residues. CDR3 in amino acids: CASSGRDRISEAFF. The CDR3 DNA sequence: TGTGCCAGTAGTGGCCGGGACAGGATATCTGAAGCTTTCTTT.

This chain joins TRBV3-1 (or the pseudogene TRBV3-2) and TRBJ1-4, with TRBD1 matching over 7 bases. Germline-derived CDR1 and CDR2 are LGHDT and YNNKEL (reference sequence). This CDR3 region has 15 residues. V dropped 3 bases and J dropped 7; count of bases not matched to a gene: 8. CDR3 in amino acids: CASSHPGQPVEKLFF. The CDR3 nucleotides read TGTGCCAGCAGCCACCCGGGACAGCCGGTTGAAAAACTGTTTTTT.

The sample holds a few counts of this clone. J is TRBJ1-1 and V is TRBV6-5, with 8 bases aligning to TRBD1. Trimming at V came to 5 bases and at J to 5 bases, leaving 4 bases not matched to a gene. Germline V CDR1 and CDR2: MNHEY, SVGAGI. The CDR3 length is 13 residues. Here the CDR3 DNA reads TGTGCCAGCAGTCGACAGGGGTGGACTGAAGCTTTCTTT. Amino acids: CASSRQGWTEAFF.

The chain combines TRBV19 with TRBJ2-1; TRBD1 agrees at 7 bases. V shed 7 bases and J 8 bases; nucleotides not matched to a gene: 17. Looked up from germline, CDR1 is LNHDA and CDR2 is SQIVND (reference sequence). The CDR3 runs 16 residues. The DNA for the CDR3 is TGTGCCAGTAAACAGGGGAGCCTCCAAGGGAAGGATGAGCAGTTCTTC. This codes for CASKQGSLQGKDEQFF.

The J gene is TRBJ2-3, the V gene TRBV3-1 (or the pseudogene TRBV3-2), with 8 bases fitting TRBD2. V was pared by 4 bases and J by 6 bases, with 9 bases of the junction left unmatched. Germline V lookup: CDR1 LGHDT, CDR2 YNNKEL (reference sequence). The CDR3 is 15 amino acids. CDR3 in DNA: TGTGCCAGCAGCCGGAACATTCGGGGGGGCGATACGCAGTATTTT. This translates into CASSRNIRGGDTQYF.

The rearrangement joins TRBV12-3 or TRBV12-4 to TRBJ2-5; 7 bases line up with TRBD2. This CDR3 is 13 amino acids long. The junction had 3 bases not matched to a gene; V was cut back by 5 bases and J by 3 bases. DNA of the CDR3: TGTGCCAGCAGTAGACGGGAGGAAGAGACCCAGTACTTC. Protein sequence: CASSRREEETQYF.

This clone appeared a few times. V usage is TRBV27 and J usage is TRBJ1-1, with a tentative D call TRBD1 (5 bases). The CDR3 runs to 13 residues. Germline-derived CDR1 and CDR2 are MNHEY and SMNVEV (reference sequence). V gave up 2 bases and J gave up 1 base, with 5 bases separating them. CDR3 residues: CASSLGQNTEAFF. For the CDR3, the DNA is TGTGCCAGCAGTTTAGGACAGAACACTGAAGCTTTCTTT.

The chain's CDR3 is CASSVSWGGTSGIDEQFF. Here the CDR3 DNA reads TGTGCCAGCAGCGTATCATGGGGGGGGACTAGCGGGATAGATGAGCAGTTCTTC. The chain carries TRBV9 and TRBJ2-1, with 13 bases lining up with TRBD2. CDR3 length equals 18 residues. With 1 base clipped from V and 8 bases from J, the junction kept 12 bases outside the gene matches. CDR1 is SGDLS and CDR2 is YYNGEE in the germline V gene.

The rearrangement uses TRBV28 and TRBJ2-7, with TRBD1 matching 10 bases. The CDR3 consists of 14 residues. Germline trimming cut 6 bases from V and 6 bases from J; bases unmatched to any gene: 8. Germline V gene lookup returns CDR1 MDHEN and CDR2 SYDVKM. The DNA for the CDR3 is TGTGCCAGCAGCCAGACAGGGGGCTGGGGCGAGCAGTACTTC. As protein: CASSQTGGWGEQYF.

As concerns this clone: An end of the junction does not agree with germline; a read error may underlie this. The genes are TRBV7-2 and TRBJ1-2, with 7 bases that match TRBD1. CDR3 length: 13 residues. Germline V gene sequence: CDR1 SGHTA, CDR2 FQGNSA. CDR3 DNA: TGTGCCAGCACCTTAGGACAGGCTCAGGGCTACACCTTC. This translates into CASTLGQAQGYTF.

The chain recombines TRBV7-3 with TRBJ2-3; TRBD2 matches 8 bases. The CDR3 sequence is 15 residues long. CDR1 and CDR2 (germline): SGHTA, FQGTGA. J was trimmed by 1 base and V by 3 bases; bases with no gene match: 3. CDR3 coding DNA: TGTGCCAGCAGCTTTAACGGGAGGGGCACAGATACGCAGTATTTT. Translation gives CASSFNGRGTDTQYF.

This clone was seen at least ten times. This chain connects TRBV4-3 to TRBJ2-2, with D perhaps matching TRBD2 (6 bases). In germline, CDR1 is LGHNA, CDR2 YSLEER. Trimming shortened V by 4 bases and J by 6 bases, and 12 bases separated the two germline ends. The CDR3 runs to 14 residues. CDR3 DNA: TGCGCCAGCAGCCGCGTGACTAGAGCCGGGGAGCTGTTTTTT. Amino acid sequence: CASSRVTRAGELFF.

The chain is built from TRBV9 and TRBJ2-1; 9 nucleotides line up with TRBD2. Germline assignment: CDR1 SGDLS and CDR2 YYNGEE. This CDR3 has 16 residues. With 1 base clipped from V and 10 bases from J, the junction kept 12 bases outside the gene matches. The CDR3: CASSVLDSGSFGEQFF. The CDR3 DNA is TGTGCCAGCAGCGTACTGGATAGCGGGAGTTTCGGGGAGCAGTTCTTC.

The chain links TRBV18 to TRBJ1-1; D gene unclear. CDR1 KGHSH and CDR2 LQKENI come from the germline V gene. The CDR3 consists of 14 residues. Trimming removed 2 bases from V and 4 bases from J, with 11 bases in between. This CDR3 reads CASSPVQARTEAFF. The CDR3 nucleotides read TGTGCCAGCTCACCAGTCCAGGCACGCACTGAAGCTTTCTTT.

The rearrangement joins TRBV6-4 to TRBJ2-1, with TRBD1 as a possible D gene (5 bases). Germline loops: CDR1 MRHNA, CDR2 SNTAGT. The CDR3 has 13 amino acids. The V and J ends lost 3 bases and 8 bases respectively, with 11 bases between them. The CDR3 loop is CASSEQGTDEQFF. CDR3 bases: TGTGCCAGCAGTGAGCAGGGTACCGATGAGCAGTTCTTC.

The rearrangement uses TRBV7-9 and TRBJ1-4; the D is unclear. The ends were cut back, 5 bases at V and 1 base at J, with 11 bases in the middle. Germline CDR1 is SEHNR and CDR2 is FQNEAQ (reference sequence). The CDR3 length is 15 residues. The CDR3 DNA reads as TGTGCCAGCAGCCTGCGTGCGGGAACTAATGAAAAACTGTTTTTT. Translation: CASSLRAGTNEKLFF.